The following is a T cell receptor beta chain sequence with its context. The target antigen is unknown. This specimen comes from a study of OX40 agonist ivuxolimab in advanced cancers. Clones were sequenced by immunoSEQ multiplex PCR, and TCRdb holds only the in-frame ones, with some missing. The sample yields approximately 100,000 clones, about 90% seen once. The CDR3 length is 13 residues. V was pared by 6 bases and J by 7 bases, with 15 bases between. The germline V gene encodes CDR1 KGHSH and CDR2 LQKENI. Study results and limitations: Dose levels from 0.1 to 3.0 mg/kg saw CD4+ and CD8+ blood T cells expand clonally by week 6. Researchers report that CD8+ T cells had, on average, more expanded clones than CD4+.

The sequence was collected from an adult with an advanced solid tumor such as melanoma, head and neck, liver or kidney cancer. The specimen comprised CD4+ or CD8+ T cells sorted from blood, sampled in a trial of the OX40 agonist ivuxolimab. The gene calls are TRBV18 and TRBJ1-2, with D possibly being TRBD1 (6 bases). Here the CDR3 reads CASSPDRRGGYTF. DNA of the CDR3: TGTGCCAGCTCTCCCGACAGGAGAGGTGGCTACACCTTC.